This T cell receptor beta chain derives from a study of shared clonotypes between healthy human individuals. Points from the study as a whole: Only blood underwent sampling, and tissue repertoires likely differ.

Assay: immunoSEQ multiplex PCR; the TCRdb copy retains only in-frame clones and omits some. This sample has around 510,000 clones, with around 78% found just once. The CDR3 length is 15 residues. V lost 7 bases to trimming and J lost 0 bases, with 15 bases between them. Germline V CDR1 and CDR2: SGHDN, FVKESK. Remarks on this clone: What it binds is not known.

The sequence was obtained from a woman in her thirties or forties in good health. Some clones in this sample may be carry-over from other donors' samples. The specimen was PBMCs. The chain employs TRBV14 and TRBJ1-1; D is uncertain. This chain's CDR3 is CASTRSGRVNTEAFF. The CDR3 coding sequence is TGTGCCAGCACCCGATCCGGTCGAGTGAACACTGAAGCTTTCTTT.